The 23 T cell receptor beta chains below were found in one sample sequenced in a study of shared clonotypes between healthy human individuals. Naive CD8 cells comprised CD45RO-negative, CCR7-positively selected cells, excluding terminally differentiated effector memory CD45RA+ cells. Clones were sequenced by immunoSEQ multiplex PCR, and TCRdb holds only the in-frame ones, with some missing. The sample lists about 820,000 clones; 80% to 95% were seen once. Sequences were obtained from naive CD8+ T cells sorted from blood. All receptors come from a man between 25 and 39 years old in good health.

V is TRBV7-8 and J is TRBJ2-7; D is unresolved. V gave up 9 bases and J gave up 5 bases, with 8 bases separating them. The germline gives CDR1 SGHVS, CDR2 FQNEAQ. The CDR3 spans 10 residues. CDR3 region: CARQNNEQYF. As DNA, the CDR3 is TGTGCCAGACAGAACAACGAGCAGTACTTC.

In regard to this clone: The DNA is left out, because the CDR3 cannot be placed on it with certainty; the CDR3 is given as TCRdb lists it. The gene calls are TRBV29-1 and TRBJ1-2; TRBD1 is taken as the D call from the table, unchecked against the DNA. Germline CDR1 is SQVTM and CDR2 is ANQGSEA. The CDR3 adds up to 16 amino acids, both ends counted. The CDR3 sequence is CSAGPRDRNLPLWETF.

This chain uses TRBV27 with TRBJ2-7; the D gene is possibly TRBD1 (6 bases). This CDR3 is 11 amino acids long. Trimming shortened V by 10 bases and J by 6 bases, and 13 bases separated the two germline ends. Germline-derived CDR1 and CDR2 are MNHEY and SMNVEV (reference sequence). Here the CDR3 reads CATLSGAEQYF. CDR3 sequence (DNA): TGTGCCACCCTATCAGGGGCCGAGCAGTACTTC.

This chain connects TRBV7-9 to TRBJ2-7; TRBD1 matches at 11 bases. This CDR3 contains 15 residues. The V and J ends lost 5 bases and 4 bases, in that order; junction bases with no gene match: 7. The germline V gene has CDR1 SEHNR and CDR2 FQNEAQ (reference sequence). Here the CDR3 reads CASSPWDRGTYEQYF. In nucleotides, the CDR3 is TGTGCCAGCAGCCCGTGGGACAGGGGGACATACGAGCAGTACTTC.

The chain recombines TRBV4-2 with TRBJ2-2; D call uncertain. There are 15 residues in the CDR3. Germline V gives CDR1 LGHNA, CDR2 YNFKEQ. The V end was cut by 0 bases, the J end by 0 bases, with 5 bases between. CDR3 nucleotide sequence: TGTGCCAGCAGCCAAGATCCCCCGAACACCGGGGAGCTGTTTTTT. Translating gives CASSQDPPNTGELFF.

The chain recombines TRBV6-5 with TRBJ2-3; 9 nucleotides agree with TRBD2. This CDR3 region has 15 residues. Germline values: CDR1 MNHEY, CDR2 SVGAGI. With 5 bases clipped from V and 1 base from J, the junction kept 4 bases outside the gene matches. Here the CDR3 reads CASSPWTSGTDTQYF. CDR3 DNA sequence: TGTGCCAGCAGTCCCTGGACTAGCGGCACAGATACGCAGTATTTT.

This chain uses TRBV19 with TRBJ2-2; D not resolved. Per the germline V gene, CDR1 is LNHDA and CDR2 is SQIVND (reference sequence). This CDR3 has 15 residues. Trimming stripped 8 bases from V and 7 bases from J, with 20 bases between. The CDR3 here is CASQRHQPVGGELFF. The CDR3 DNA reads as TGTGCCAGTCAACGCCATCAGCCCGTTGGCGGGGAGCTGTTTTTT.

V is TRBV28 and J is TRBJ2-3, with D possibly being TRBD1 or TRBD2 (5 bases each). This CDR3 comprises 14 residues. Trimming stripped 10 bases from V and 3 bases from J, with 17 bases between. Germline V gene sequence: CDR1 MDHEN, CDR2 SYDVKM. The CDR3 sequence: CATKIGAGTDTQYF. DNA for the CDR3: TGTGCCACTAAAATCGGGGCCGGAACAGATACGCAGTATTTT.

The chain couples TRBV28 to TRBJ2-7, with TRBD1 identical over 7 bases. CDR3 size: 17 residues. The J segment lost 3 bases and the V segment lost 5 bases, leaving 16 bases of the junction unmatched. In germline, CDR1 is MDHEN, CDR2 SYDVKM. The CDR3 region is CASSPTYTGVLSYEQYF. In nucleotides, the CDR3 is TGTGCCAGCAGTCCTACATATACAGGGGTCCTGAGCTACGAGCAGTACTTC.

This chain connects TRBV4-1 to TRBJ2-1; no firm D call. Trimming stripped 0 bases from V and 10 bases from J, with 13 bases between. The germline gives CDR1 MGHRA, CDR2 YSYEKL. The CDR3 totals 14 residues. CDR3 coding DNA: TGCGCCAGCAGCCAAGATCCTTCGGCTCCGGAGCAGTTCTTC. As protein: CASSQDPSAPEQFF.

V is TRBV6-1 and J is TRBJ2-7; TRBD1 matches 12 bases. The CDR3 has 16 amino acids. Germline trimming cut 4 bases from V and 4 bases from J; bases unmatched to any gene: 8. Germline-derived CDR1 and CDR2 are MNHNS and SASEGT. The CDR3 DNA sequence: TGTGCCAGCAGTGTCACACCGGGACAGGGGGCTTACGAGCAGTACTTC. Translated, it gives CASSVTPGQGAYEQYF.

The chain employs TRBV28 and TRBJ2-1; 12 positions agree with TRBD2. With 5 bases clipped from V and 8 bases from J, the junction kept 10 bases outside the gene matches. CDR1 MDHEN and CDR2 SYDVKM come from the germline V gene. The CDR3 totals 16 residues. The CDR3 region is CASSPRLAGVPDEQFF. As DNA, the CDR3 is TGTGCCAGCAGTCCCAGACTAGCGGGAGTTCCGGATGAGCAGTTCTTC. Filled out from reference TRBV28 and TRBJ2-1, the complete variable domain reads DVKVTQSSRYLVKRTGEKVFLECVQDMDHENMFWYRQDPGLGLRLIYFSYDVKMKEKGDIPEGYSVSREKKERFSLILESASTNQTSMYLCASSPRLAGVPDEQFFGPGTRLTVL.

The gene calls are TRBV2 and TRBJ2-7; 7 bases line up with TRBD2. The V and J ends lost 6 bases and 5 bases, in that order; junction bases with no gene match: 16. The CDR3 consists of 16 residues. From germline, CDR1 is SNHLY and CDR2 FYNNEI. This chain's CDR3 is CASRPGWGLTPHEQYF. Written as DNA, the CDR3 is TGTGCCAGCAGGCCCGGGTGGGGACTAACCCCACACGAGCAGTACTTC. The full variable domain, its missing parts supplied by reference TRBV2 and TRBJ2-7, is EPEVTQTPSHQVTQMGQEVILRCVPISNHLYFYWYRQILGQKVEFLVSFYNNEISEKSEIFDDQFSVERPDGSNFTLKIRSTKLEDSAMYFCASRPGWGLTPHEQYFGPGTRLTVT.

The CDR3, as DNA: TGTGCCAGCAGCTTAGTTGCGGGGGTGGAGACCCAGTACTTC. Translation: CASSLVAGVETQYF. The gene calls are TRBV7-8 and TRBJ2-5; TRBD2 aligns across 7 bases. Looked up from germline, CDR1 is SGHVS and CDR2 is FQNEAQ. Losses at the gene ends were 1 base for V and 5 bases for J; bases not matched to a gene: 4. The CDR3 spans 14 residues. Based on the CDR3 plus reference TRBV7-8 and TRBJ2-5, the full variable domain is GAGVSQSPRYKVAKRGQDVALRCDPISGHVSLFWYQQALGQGPEFLTYFQNEAQLDKSGLPSDRFFAERPEGSVSTLKIQRTQQEDSAVYLCASSLVAGVETQYFGPGTRLLVL.

The genes are TRBV18 and TRBJ1-3; unclear D gene. V shed 0 bases and J shed 4 bases, with 7 bases lying between them. Germline V gives CDR1 KGHSH, CDR2 LQKENI. The CDR3 is made up of 14 amino acids. CDR3 in DNA: TGTGCCAGCTCACCACCCGGAGGGGGAAACACCATATATTTT. Translation: CASSPPGGGNTIYF.

The chain recombines TRBV11-2 with TRBJ2-5; possible D gene TRBD1, 6 bases. Trimming took 3 bases from V and 1 from J, leaving 18 bases between them. This CDR3 contains 17 residues. The germline V gene encodes CDR1 SGHAT and CDR2 FQNNGV. CDR3 region: CASSFLLGARVQETQYF. The CDR3 bases are TGTGCCAGCAGCTTTCTATTGGGGGCCAGGGTCCAAGAGACCCAGTACTTC.

J is TRBJ2-3 and V is TRBV29-1; TRBD1 or TRBD2 may be the D gene (5 bases each). V was pared by 5 bases and J by 0 bases, with 15 bases between. The CDR3 is 15 residues long. Germline V gives CDR1 SQVTM, CDR2 ANQGSEA. The CDR3 bases are TGCAGCGTTAGTAACAGGCGGGTTAGCACAGATACGCAGTATTTT. It yields the protein CSVSNRRVSTDTQYF.

The chain couples TRBV29-1 to TRBJ2-2; the D gene could be TRBD1 or TRBD2 (6 bases each). This CDR3 has 15 residues. V lost 1 base to trimming and J lost 6 bases, with 15 bases between them. Per germline, CDR1 SQVTM and CDR2 ANQGSEA. CDR3 coding DNA: TGCAGCGTTGAAGGAGGAAGGGGGGCGGCCGGGGAGCTGTTTTTT. This sequence encodes CSVEGGRGAAGELFF.

The V call is TRBV19, the J call TRBJ2-2; 8 nucleotides line up with TRBD1. From germline, CDR1 is LNHDA and CDR2 SQIVND (reference sequence). The CDR3 totals 15 residues. With V trimmed by 9 bases and J by 4 bases, 10 bases remained unmatched. CDR3 in amino acids: CASQRGQEVTGELFF. For the CDR3, the DNA is TGTGCCAGCCAAAGGGGACAGGAGGTCACCGGGGAGCTGTTTTTT.

This sequence joins TRBV7-6 and TRBJ2-3; TRBD2 matches at 9 bases. The V gene's germline CDR1 is SGHVS and CDR2 FNYEAQ. The CDR3 is made up of 16 amino acids. J gave up 1 base and V 5 bases, and 7 bases lay outside the gene matches. CDR3: CASSPYLAGGTDTQYF. The CDR3 bases are TGTGCCAGCAGCCCATATTTAGCGGGGGGCACAGATACGCAGTATTTT.

The genes are TRBV29-1 and TRBJ2-7; D possibly corresponds to TRBD2 (5 bases). The CDR3 is made up of 13 amino acids. In germline, CDR1 is SQVTM, CDR2 ANQGSEA. V was trimmed by 5 bases and J by 6 bases, leaving 17 bases between them. CDR3 amino acids: CSVLAPSRGEQYF. The CDR3 bases are TGCAGCGTTCTAGCCCCCTCTCGGGGCGAGCAGTACTTC.

The chain employs TRBV13 and TRBJ1-5; D unresolved. Germline V gives CDR1 PRHDT, CDR2 FYEKMQ (reference sequence). The CDR3 totals 13 residues. V lost 4 bases to trimming and J lost 6 bases, with 10 bases between them. For the CDR3, the DNA is TGTGCCAGCAGCTCCTCAAATAGTCAGCCCCAGCATTTT. Its protein is CASSSSNSQPQHF.

CDR3 bases: TGCGCCAGTTCACCCGGGACAGGGGGGTTTCAAAACATTCAGTACTTC. The encoded protein is CASSPGTGGFQNIQYF. The chain carries TRBV10-2 and TRBJ2-4; 11 nucleotides match TRBD1. CDR1 WSHSY and CDR2 SAAADI come from the germline V gene. Trimming took 9 bases from V and 5 from J; bases not matched to a gene: 12. The CDR3 extends over 16 amino acids.